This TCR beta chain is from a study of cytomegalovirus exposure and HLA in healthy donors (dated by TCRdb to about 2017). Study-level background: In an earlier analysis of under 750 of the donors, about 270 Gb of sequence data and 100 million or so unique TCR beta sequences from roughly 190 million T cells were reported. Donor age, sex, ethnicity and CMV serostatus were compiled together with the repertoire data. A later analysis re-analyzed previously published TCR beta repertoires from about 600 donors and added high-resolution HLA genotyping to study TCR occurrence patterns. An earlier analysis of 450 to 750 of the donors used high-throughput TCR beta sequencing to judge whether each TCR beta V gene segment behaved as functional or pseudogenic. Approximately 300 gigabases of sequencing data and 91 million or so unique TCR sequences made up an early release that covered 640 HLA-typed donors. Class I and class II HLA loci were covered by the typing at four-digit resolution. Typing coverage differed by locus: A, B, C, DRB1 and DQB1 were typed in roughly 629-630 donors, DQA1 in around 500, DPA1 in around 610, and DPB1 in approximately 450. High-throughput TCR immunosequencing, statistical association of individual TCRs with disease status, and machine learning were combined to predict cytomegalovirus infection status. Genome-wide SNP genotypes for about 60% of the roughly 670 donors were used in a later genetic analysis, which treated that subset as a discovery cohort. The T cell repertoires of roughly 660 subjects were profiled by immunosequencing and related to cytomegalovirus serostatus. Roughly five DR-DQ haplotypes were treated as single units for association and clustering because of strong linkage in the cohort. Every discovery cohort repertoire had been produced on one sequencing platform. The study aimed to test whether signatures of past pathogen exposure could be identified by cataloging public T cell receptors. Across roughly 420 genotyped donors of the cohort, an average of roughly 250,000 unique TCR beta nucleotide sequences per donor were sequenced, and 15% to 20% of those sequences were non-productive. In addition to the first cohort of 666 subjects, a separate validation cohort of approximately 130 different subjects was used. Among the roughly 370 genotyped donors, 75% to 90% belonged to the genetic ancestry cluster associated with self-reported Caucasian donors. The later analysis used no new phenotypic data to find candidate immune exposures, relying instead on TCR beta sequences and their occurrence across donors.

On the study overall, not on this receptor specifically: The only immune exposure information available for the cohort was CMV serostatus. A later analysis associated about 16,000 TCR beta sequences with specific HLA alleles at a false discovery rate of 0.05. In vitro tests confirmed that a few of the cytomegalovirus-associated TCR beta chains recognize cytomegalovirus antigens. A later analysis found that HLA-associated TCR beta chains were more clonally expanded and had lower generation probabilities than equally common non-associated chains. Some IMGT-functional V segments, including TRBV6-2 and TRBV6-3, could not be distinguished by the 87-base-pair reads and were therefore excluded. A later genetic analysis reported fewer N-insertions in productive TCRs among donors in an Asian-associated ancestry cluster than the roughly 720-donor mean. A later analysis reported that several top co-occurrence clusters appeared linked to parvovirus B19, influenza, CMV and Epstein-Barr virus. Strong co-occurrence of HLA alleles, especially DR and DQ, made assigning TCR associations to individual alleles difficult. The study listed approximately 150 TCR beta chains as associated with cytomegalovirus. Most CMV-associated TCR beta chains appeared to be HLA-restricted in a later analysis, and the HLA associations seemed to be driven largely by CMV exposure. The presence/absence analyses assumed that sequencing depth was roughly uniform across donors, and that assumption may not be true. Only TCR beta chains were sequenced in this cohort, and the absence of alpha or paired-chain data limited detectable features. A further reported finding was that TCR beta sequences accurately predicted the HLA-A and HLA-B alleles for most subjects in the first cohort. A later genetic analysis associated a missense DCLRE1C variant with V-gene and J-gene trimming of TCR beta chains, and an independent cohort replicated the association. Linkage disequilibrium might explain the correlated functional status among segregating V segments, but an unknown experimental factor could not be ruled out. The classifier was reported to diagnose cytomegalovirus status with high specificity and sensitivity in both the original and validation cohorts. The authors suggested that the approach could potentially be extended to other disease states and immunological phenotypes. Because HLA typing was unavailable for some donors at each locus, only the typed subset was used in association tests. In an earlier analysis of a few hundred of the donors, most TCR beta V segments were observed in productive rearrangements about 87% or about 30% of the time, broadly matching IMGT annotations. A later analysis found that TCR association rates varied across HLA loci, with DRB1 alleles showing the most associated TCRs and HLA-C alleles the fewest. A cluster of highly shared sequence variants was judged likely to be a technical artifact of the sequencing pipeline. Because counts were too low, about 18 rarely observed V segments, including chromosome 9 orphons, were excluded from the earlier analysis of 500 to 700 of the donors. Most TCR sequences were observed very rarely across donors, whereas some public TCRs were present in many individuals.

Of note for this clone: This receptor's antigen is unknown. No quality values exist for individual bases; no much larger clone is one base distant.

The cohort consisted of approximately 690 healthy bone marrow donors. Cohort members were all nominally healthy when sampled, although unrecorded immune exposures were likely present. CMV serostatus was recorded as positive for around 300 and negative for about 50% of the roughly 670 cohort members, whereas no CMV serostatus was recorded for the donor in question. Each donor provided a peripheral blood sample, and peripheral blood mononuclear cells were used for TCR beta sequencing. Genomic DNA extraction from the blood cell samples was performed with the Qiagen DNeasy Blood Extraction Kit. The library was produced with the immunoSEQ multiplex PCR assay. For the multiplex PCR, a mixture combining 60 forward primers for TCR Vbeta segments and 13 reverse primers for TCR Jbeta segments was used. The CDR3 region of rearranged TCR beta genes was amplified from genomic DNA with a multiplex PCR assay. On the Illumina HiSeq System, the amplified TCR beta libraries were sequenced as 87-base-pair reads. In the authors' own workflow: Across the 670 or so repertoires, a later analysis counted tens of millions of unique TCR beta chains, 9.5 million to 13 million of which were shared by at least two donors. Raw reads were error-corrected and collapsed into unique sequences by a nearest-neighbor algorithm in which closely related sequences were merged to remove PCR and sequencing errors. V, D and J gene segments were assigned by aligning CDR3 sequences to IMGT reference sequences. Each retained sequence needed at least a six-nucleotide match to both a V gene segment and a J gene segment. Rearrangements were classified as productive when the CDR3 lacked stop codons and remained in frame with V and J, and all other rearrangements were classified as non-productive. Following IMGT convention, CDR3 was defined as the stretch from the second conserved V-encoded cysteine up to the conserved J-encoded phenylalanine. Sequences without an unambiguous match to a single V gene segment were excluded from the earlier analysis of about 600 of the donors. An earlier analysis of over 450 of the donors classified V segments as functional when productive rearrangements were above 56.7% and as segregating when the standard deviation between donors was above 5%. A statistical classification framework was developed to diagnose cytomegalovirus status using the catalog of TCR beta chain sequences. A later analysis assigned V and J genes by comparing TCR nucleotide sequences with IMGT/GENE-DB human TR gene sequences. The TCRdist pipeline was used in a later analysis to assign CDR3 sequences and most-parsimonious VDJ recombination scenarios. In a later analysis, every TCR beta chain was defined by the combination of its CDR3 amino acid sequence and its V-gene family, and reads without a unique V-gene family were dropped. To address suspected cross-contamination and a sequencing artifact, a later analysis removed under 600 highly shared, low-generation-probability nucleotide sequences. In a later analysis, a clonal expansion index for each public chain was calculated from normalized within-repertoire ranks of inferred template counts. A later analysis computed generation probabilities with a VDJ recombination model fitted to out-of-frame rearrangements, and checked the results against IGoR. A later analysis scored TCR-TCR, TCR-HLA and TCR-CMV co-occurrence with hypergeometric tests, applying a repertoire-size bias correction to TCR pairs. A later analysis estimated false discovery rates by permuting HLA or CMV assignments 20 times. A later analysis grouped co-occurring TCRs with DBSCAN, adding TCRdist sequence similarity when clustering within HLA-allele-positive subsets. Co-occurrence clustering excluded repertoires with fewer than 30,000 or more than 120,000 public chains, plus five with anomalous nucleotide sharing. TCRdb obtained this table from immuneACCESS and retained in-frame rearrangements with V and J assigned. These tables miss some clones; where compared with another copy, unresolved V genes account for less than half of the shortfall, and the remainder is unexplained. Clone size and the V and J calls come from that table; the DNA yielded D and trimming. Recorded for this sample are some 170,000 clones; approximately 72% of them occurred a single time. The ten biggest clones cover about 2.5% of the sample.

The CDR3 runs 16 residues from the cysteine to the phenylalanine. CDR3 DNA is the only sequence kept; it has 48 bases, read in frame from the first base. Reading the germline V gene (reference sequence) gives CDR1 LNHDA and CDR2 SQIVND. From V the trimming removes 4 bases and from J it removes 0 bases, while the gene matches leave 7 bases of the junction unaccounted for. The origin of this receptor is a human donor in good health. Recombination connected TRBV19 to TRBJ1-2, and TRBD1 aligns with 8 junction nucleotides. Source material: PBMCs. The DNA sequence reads TGTGCCAGTAGTACCCAACAGGGGGTCACTAACTATGGCTACACCTTC. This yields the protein CASSTQQGVTNYGYTF.